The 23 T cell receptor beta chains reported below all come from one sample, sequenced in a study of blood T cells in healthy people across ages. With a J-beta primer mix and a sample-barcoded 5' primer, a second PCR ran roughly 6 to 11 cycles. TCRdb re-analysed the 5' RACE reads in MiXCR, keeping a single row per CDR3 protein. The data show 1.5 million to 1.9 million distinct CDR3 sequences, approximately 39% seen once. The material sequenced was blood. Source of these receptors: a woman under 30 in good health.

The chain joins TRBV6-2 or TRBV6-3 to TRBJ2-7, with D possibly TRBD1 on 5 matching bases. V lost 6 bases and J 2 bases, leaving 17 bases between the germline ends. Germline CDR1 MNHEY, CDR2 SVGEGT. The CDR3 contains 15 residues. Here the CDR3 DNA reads TGTGCCAGCAGCCGTCGACAGCCTTCGGCCTACGAGCAGTACTTC. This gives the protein CASSRRQPSAYEQYF.

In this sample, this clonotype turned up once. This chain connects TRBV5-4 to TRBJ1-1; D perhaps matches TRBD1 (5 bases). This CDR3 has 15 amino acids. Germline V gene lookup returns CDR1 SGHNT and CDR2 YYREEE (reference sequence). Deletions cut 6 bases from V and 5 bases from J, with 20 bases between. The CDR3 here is CASTRTGGGTTEAFF. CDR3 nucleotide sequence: TGTGCCAGCACCCGAACCGGGGGGGGAACAACTGAAGCTTTCTTT.

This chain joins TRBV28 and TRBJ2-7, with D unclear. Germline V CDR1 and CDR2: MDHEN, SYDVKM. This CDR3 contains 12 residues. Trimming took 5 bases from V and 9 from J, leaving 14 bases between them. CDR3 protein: CASSPPWQMQYF. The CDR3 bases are TGTGCCAGCAGTCCCCCATGGCAAATGCAGTACTTC.

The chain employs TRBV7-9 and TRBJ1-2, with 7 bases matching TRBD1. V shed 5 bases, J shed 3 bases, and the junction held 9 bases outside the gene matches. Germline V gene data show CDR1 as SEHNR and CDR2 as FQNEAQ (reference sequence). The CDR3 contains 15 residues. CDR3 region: CASSAWDRDYYGYTF. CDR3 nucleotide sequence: TGTGCCAGCAGCGCCTGGGACAGAGATTACTATGGCTACACCTTC.

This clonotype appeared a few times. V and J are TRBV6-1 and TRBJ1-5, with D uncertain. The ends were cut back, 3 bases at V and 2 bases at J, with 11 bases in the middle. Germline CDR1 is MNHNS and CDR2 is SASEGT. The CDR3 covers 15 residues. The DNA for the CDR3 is TGTGCCAGCAGTGATGGAGAAGGCGGCAATCAGCCCCAGCATTTT. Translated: CASSDGEGGNQPQHF.

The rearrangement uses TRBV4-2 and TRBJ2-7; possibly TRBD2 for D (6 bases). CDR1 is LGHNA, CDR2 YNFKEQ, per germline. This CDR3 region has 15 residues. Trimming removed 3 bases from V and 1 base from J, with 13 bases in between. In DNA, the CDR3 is TGTGCCAGCAGCCAGACCCCGGGGGAATCCTACGAGCAGTACTTC. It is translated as CASSQTPGESYEQYF.

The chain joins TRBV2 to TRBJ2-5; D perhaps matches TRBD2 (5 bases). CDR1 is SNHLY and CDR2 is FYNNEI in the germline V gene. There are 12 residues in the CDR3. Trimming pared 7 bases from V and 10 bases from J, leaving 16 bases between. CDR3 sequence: CASTQSSGVQYF. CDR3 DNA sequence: TGTGCCAGCACACAATCCAGCGGAGTCCAGTACTTC.

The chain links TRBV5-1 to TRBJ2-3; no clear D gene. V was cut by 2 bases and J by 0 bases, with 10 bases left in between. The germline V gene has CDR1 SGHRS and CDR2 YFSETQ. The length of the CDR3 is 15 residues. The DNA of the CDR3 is TGCGCCAGCAGCTTCCGCGAAGCTAGCACAGATACGCAGTATTTT. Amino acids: CASSFREASTDTQYF.

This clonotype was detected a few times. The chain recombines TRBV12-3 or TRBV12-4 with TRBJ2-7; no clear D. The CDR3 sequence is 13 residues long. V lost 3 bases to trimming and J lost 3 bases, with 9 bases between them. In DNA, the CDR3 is TGTGCCAGCAGTTTGCCCCCTTACTACGAGCAGTACTTC. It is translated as CASSLPPYYEQYF.

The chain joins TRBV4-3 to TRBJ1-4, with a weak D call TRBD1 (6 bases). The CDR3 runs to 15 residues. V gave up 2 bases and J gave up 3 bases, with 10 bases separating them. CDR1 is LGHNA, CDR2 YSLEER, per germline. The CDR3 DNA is TGCGCCAGCAGCCAATTCAGGGGAGCTAATGAAAAACTGTTTTTT. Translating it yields CASSQFRGANEKLFF.

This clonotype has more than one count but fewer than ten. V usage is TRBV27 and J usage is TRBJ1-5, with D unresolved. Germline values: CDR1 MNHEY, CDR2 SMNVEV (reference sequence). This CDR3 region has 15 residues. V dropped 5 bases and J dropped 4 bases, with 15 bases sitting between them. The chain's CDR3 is CASSPSATSNQPQHF. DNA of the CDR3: TGTGCCAGCAGTCCGTCGGCGACCTCTAATCAGCCCCAGCATTTT.

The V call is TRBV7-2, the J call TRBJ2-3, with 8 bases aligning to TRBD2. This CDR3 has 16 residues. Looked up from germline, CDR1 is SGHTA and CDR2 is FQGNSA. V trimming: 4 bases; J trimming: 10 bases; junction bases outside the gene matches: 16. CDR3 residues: CASSYSGGSFPRAQYF. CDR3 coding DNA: TGTGCCAGCAGCTACAGCGGGGGATCGTTCCCCAGGGCGCAGTATTTT.

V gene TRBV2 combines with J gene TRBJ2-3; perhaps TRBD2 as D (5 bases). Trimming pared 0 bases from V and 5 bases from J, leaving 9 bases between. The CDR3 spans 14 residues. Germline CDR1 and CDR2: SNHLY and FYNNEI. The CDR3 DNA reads TGTGCCAGCAGTGAAGCCCGGACTGAAGATACGCAGTATTTT. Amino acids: CASSEARTEDTQYF.

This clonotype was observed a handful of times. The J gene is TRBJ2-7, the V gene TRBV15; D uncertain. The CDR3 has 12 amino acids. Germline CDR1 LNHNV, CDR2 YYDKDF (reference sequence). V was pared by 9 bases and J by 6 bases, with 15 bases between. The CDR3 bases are TGTGCCACGACGGACCTACCTGGCGAGCAGTACTTC. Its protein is CATTDLPGEQYF.

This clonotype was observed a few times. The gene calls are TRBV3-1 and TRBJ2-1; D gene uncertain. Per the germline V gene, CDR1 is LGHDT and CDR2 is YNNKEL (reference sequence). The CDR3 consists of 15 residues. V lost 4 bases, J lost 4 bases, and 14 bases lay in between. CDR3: CASSLDGWRYNEQFF. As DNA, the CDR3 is TGTGCCAGCAGCCTAGACGGCTGGCGGTACAATGAGCAGTTCTTC.

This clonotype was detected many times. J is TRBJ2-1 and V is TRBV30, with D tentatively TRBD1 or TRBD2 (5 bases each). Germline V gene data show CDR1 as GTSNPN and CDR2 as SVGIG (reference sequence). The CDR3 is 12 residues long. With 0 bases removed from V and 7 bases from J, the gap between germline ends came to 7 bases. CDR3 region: CAWSVWGNEQFF. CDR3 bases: TGTGCCTGGAGTGTCTGGGGGAATGAGCAGTTCTTC.

CDR3 amino acids: CATWGSSYNEQFF. The DNA of the CDR3 is TGTGCCACCTGGGGCAGCTCCTACAATGAGCAGTTCTTC. The V gene is TRBV7-2, the J gene TRBJ2-1; D possibly corresponds to TRBD1 (5 bases). Per the germline V gene, CDR1 is SGHTA and CDR2 is FQGNSA. V lost 10 bases and J lost 0, with 10 bases in between. The CDR3 runs 13 residues.

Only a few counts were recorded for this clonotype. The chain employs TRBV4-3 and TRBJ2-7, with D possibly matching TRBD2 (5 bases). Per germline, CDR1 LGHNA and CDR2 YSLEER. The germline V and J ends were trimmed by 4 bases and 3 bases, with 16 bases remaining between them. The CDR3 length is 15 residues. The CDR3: CASSPSWGQLYEQYF. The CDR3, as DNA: TGCGCCAGCAGCCCTAGCTGGGGTCAACTCTACGAGCAGTACTTC.

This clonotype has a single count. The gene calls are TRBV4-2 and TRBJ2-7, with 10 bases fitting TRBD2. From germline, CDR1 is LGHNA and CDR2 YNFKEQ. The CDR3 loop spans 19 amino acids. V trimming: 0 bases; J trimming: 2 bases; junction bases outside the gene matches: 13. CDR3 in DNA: TGTGCCAGCAGCCAAGACTTAACCCTGAGCGGGAGGGAACCCTACGAGCAGTACTTC. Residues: CASSQDLTLSGREPYEQYF.

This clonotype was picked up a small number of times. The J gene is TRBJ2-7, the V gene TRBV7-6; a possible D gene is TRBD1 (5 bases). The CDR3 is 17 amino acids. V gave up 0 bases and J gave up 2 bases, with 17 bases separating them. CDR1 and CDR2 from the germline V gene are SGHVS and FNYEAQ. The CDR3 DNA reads TGTGCCAGCAGCTTAGCGCCTTTGGGGCCCAGCACCTACGAGCAGTACTTC. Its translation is CASSLAPLGPSTYEQYF.

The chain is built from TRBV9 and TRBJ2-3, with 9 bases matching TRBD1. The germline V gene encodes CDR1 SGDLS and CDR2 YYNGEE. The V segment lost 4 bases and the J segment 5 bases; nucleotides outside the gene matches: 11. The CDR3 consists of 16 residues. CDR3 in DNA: TGTGCCAGCAGCCCCGCGCCGGGACAGGGAGGAGATACGCAGTATTTT. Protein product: CASSPAPGQGGDTQYF.

Written as DNA, the CDR3 is TGTGCCAGCAGTTTTGTAAGCGCGGGGGGGCCTCTTGAGCAGTTCTTC. Protein: CASSFVSAGGPLEQFF. The rearrangement links TRBV27 to TRBJ2-1; 9 nucleotides match TRBD2. V dropped 3 bases and J dropped 9; count of bases not matched to a gene: 12. Germline V CDR1 and CDR2: MNHEY, SMNVEV (reference sequence). The CDR3 runs 16 residues.

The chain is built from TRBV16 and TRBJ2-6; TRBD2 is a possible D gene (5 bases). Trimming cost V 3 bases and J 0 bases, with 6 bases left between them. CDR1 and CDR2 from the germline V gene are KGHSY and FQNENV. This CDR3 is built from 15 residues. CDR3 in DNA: TGTGCCAGCAGCCAGACTAACTCTGGGGCCAACGTCCTGACTTTC. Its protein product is CASSQTNSGANVLTF.